The present T cell receptor (beta chain) was sequenced within a study of cytomegalovirus exposure and HLA in healthy donors. This clone was recorded once. Its matching antigen is unknown. V gave up 2 bases and J gave up 8 bases, with 12 bases separating them. The CDR3 consists of 14 residues. Per the germline V gene, CDR1 is MNHEY and CDR2 is SVGAGI. Whole-study results and caveats: The study listed under 200 cytomegalovirus-associated TCR beta chains. Roughly even sequencing depth across donors was the assumption behind the presence/absence analyses. The authors later linked a missense DCLRE1C variant to TCR beta V- and J-gene trimming.

The PCR employed 60 Vbeta primers together with 13 Jbeta primers. TCRdb's copy holds only in-frame clones and misses some; the assay was immunoSEQ multiplex PCR. The sample holds 100,000 to 150,000 clones, about 79% seen once. The sequence derives from a woman aged 45-65 years in good health and CMV-seronegative. Sequences were obtained from PBMCs. The V gene is TRBV6-5, the J gene TRBJ1-4, with D tentatively TRBD1 (6 bases). The CDR3 sequence: CASSYDRLGEKLFF. The CDR3 region has the DNA TGTGCCAGCAGTTACGACAGGCTCGGCGAAAAACTGTTTTTT.